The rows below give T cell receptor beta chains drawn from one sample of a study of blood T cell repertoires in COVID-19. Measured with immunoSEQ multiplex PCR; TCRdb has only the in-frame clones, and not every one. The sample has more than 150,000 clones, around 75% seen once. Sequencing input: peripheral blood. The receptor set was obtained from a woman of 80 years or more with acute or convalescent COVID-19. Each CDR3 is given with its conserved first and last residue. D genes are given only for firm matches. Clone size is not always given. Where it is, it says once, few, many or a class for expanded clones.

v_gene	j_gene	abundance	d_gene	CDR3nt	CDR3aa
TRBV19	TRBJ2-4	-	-	TGTGCCAGTAGTCCCCTAATGGAGGGAGAAACCATTCAGTACTTC	CASSPLMEGETIQYF
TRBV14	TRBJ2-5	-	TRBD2	TGTGCCAGCAGCCAAGATTGGATAGCGGGAGGTCTCCAAGAGACCCAGTACTTC	CASSQDWIAGGLQETQYF
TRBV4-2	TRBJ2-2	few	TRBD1	TGTGCCAGCAGCCAACTGCAGGGGGCTGTCGGGGAGCTGTTTTTT	CASSQLQGAVGELFF
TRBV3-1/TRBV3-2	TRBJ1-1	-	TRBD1	TGTGCCAGCAGCCAAGGACAGGGGGGTAACACTGAAGCTTTCTTT	CASSQGQGGNTEAFF
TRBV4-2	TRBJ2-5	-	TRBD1	TGTGCCAGCAGCCAAGATTTAGGGGGCCGGGAGACCCAGTACTTC	CASSQDLGGRETQYF
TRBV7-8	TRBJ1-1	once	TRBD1	TGTGCCAGCAGCTTAGGACAGACAGGGGGCACTGAAGCTTTCTTT	CASSLGQTGGTEAFF
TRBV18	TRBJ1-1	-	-	TGTGCCAGCGGACTTACAGCGCCGAACACTGAAGCTTTCTTT	CASGLTAPNTEAFF
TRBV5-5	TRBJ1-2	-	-	TGTGCCAGCAGCTCCGGGACATCCTATGGCTACACCTTC	CASSSGTSYGYTF
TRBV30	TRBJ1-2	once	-	TGTGCCTGGAGTGACCAGGGGATGAGTGGCTACACCTTC	CAWSDQGMSGYTF
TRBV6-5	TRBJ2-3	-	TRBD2	TGTGCCAGCAGTCCCCCGGGGGGGAGAGATACGCAGTATTTT	CASSPPGGRDTQYF
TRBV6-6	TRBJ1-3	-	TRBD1	TGTGCCAGCAGCCCCGGACAGGTCCGCTCTGGAAACACCATATATTTT	CASSPGQVRSGNTIYF
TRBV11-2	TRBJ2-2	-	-	TGTGCCAGCAGCACAGAACTGGCCGGGGAGCTGTTTTTT	CASSTELAGELFF
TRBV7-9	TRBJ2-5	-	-	TGTGCCAGCAGCTTATGGGGGGAGGAGACCCAGTACTTC	CASSLWGEETQYF
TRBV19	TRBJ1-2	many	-	TGTGCCAGTAGTAAAGCTGGAGATTATGGCTACACCTTC	CASSKAGDYGYTF
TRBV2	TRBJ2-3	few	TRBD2	TGTGCCAGCAGTTGGACTAGCGGGAGTTCAGATACGCAGTATTTT	CASSWTSGSSDTQYF
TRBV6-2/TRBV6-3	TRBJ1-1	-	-	TGTGCCAGCAGTCCGGGGAGTACAGGGAACAGAGCTTTCTTT	CASSPGSTGNRAFF
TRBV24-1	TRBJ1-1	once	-	TGTGCCACCAGTGCTAGCGGGCACACGAACACTGAAGCTTTCTTT	CATSASGHTNTEAFF
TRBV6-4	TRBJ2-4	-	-	TGTGCCAGCAGTGACTCCGGCGGGGTTCAGTACTTC	CASSDSGGVQYF
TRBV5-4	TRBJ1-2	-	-	TGTGCCAGCAGCAGACAGACAGGCCCTATGGGGGGCTACACCTTC	CASSRQTGPMGGYTF
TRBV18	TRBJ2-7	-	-	TGTGCCAGCTCACCACAGGGGGGGAGCTCCTACGAGCAGTACTTC	CASSPQGGSSYEQYF
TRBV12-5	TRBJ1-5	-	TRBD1	TGTGCTAGTGGTCCCTCCGGGACAGGGGCTAATCAGCCCCAGCATTTT	CASGPSGTGANQPQHF
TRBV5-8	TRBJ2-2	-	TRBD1	TGTGCCAGCAGCCGTCACAGGGGGCAAGGAGCCGGGGAGCTGTTTTTT	CASSRHRGQGAGELFF
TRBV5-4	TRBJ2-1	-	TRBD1	TGTGCCAGCAGATTCGATTTGACAGGGGGTGGGAATGAGCAGTTCTTC	CASRFDLTGGGNEQFF
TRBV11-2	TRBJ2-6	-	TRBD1	TGTGCCAGCAGCTTAGCACAGGGGGTTGCTGGGGCCAACGTCCTGACTTTC	CASSLAQGVAGANVLTF
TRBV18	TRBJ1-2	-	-	TGTGCCAGCTCACCAAGGCAGGGGATTGACTATGGCTACACCTTC	CASSPRQGIDYGYTF
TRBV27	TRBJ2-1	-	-	TGTGCCAGCAGCTCACCCCCGACTAGGAATGAGCAGTTCTTC	CASSSPPTRNEQFF
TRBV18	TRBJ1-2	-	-	TGTGCCAGCTCACCACAGGACTCTCTCTATGGCTACACCTTC	CASSPQDSLYGYTF
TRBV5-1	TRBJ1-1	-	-	TGCGCCAGCAGCTTACCCGGGACAAGGACTGAAGCTTTCTTT	CASSLPGTRTEAFF
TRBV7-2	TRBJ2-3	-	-	TGTGCCAGCAGCTCCCTGGGAGAGCAGTATTTT	CASSSLGEQYF
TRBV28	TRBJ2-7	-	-	TGTGCCAGCAGTTTCTATACCTACGAGCAGTACTTC	CASSFYTYEQYF
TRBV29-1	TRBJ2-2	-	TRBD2	TGCAGCGCTGGGGAGGTAGCGGGGACCGGGGAGCTGTTTTTT	CSAGEVAGTGELFF
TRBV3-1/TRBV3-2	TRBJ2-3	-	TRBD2	TGTGCCAGCAGCCAAGTCTCCCGACTAGCGGGGGGCACAGATACGCAGTATTTT	CASSQVSRLAGGTDTQYF
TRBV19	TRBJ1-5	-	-	TGTGCCAGTAGCCCGGTCGTAGGGGATCAGCCCCAGCATTTT	CASSPVVGDQPQHF
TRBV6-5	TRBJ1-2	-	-	TGTGCCAGCAGTTACGGCCGTGCTAACTATGGCTACACCTTC	CASSYGRANYGYTF
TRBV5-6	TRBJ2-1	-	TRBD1	TGTGCCAGCAGCACCGACAGGGGTAGCTCCTACAATGAGCAGTTCTTC	CASSTDRGSSYNEQFF
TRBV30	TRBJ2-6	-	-	TGTGCCTGGCGCTCTGGGGCCAACGTCCTGACTTTC	CAWRSGANVLTF
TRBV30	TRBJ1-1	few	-	TGTGCCTGGAGTGCCCCCGGGAAGAATGAAGCTTTCTTT	CAWSAPGKNEAFF
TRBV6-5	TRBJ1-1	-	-	TGTGCCAGCGACAGCCACATGAACACTGAAGCTTTCTTT	CASDSHMNTEAFF
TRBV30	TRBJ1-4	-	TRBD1	TGTGCCTGGGACAGGGGCGGTGTTGAAAAACTGTTTTTT	CAWDRGGVEKLFF
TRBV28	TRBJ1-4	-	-	TGTGCCAGCAGTTTAGTTCTCTTGAGCACTAATGAAAAACTGTTTTTT	CASSLVLLSTNEKLFF
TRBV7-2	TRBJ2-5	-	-	TGTGCCAGCAGCTTAGAAGGGGCTGAGACCCAGTACTTC	CASSLEGAETQYF
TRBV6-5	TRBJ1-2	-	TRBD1	TGTGCCAGCAGTCTGAGACAGGGGGTCTATGGCTACACCTTC	CASSLRQGVYGYTF
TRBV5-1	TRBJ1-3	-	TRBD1	TGCGCCAGCAGCTGGCCGGGACAGGGCCCTGGAAACACCATATATTTT	CASSWPGQGPGNTIYF
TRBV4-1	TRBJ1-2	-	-	TGCGCCAGCAGCCAAAGGCAGGGTAAGAATGGCTACACCTTC	CASSQRQGKNGYTF
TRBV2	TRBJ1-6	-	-	TGTGCCAGCAGTGATCATCAGAAAACACCCCTCCACTTT	CASSDHQKTPLHF
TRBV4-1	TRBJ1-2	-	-	TGCGCCAGCAGCCAAGACCCACAGAACTATGGCTACACCTTC	CASSQDPQNYGYTF
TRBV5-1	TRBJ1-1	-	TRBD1	TGCGCCAGCAGCTTACCCACAGGGGGCCCCACTGAAGCTTTCTTT	CASSLPTGGPTEAFF
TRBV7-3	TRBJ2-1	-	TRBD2	TGTGCCAGCAGCATAGGGGTAGTAGCGGGAGTGGGTGAGCAGTTCTTC	CASSIGVVAGVGEQFF
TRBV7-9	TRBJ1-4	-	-	TGTGCCAGCAGCTTAGCGGGTGGAGCTAATGAAAAACTGTTTTTT	CASSLAGGANEKLFF
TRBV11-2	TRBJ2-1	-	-	TGTGCCAGCAGCTTAGACGGAGGGATTGAGCAGTTCTTC	CASSLDGGIEQFF
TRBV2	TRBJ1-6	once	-	TGTGCCAGCAGTAGAGACAGGACGAATTCACCCCTCCACTTT	CASSRDRTNSPLHF
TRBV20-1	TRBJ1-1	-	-	TGCAGTGCTCCGGTAAACACTGAAGCTTTCTTT	CSAPVNTEAFF
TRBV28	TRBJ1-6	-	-	TGTGCCAGCAGTGCTCCGGGGGGGGGTTCACCCCTCCACTTT	CASSAPGGGSPLHF
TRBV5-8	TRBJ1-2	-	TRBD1	TGTGCCAGCAGCTCACCCGGGACAGGCAACTATGGCTACACCTTC	CASSSPGTGNYGYTF
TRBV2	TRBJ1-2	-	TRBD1	TGTGCCAGCAGTGGACAGGGGATAAGCTATGGCTACACCTTC	CASSGQGISYGYTF